What follows are 17 T cell receptor beta chains derived from one specimen sequenced in a study of T-cell memory formation after mild COVID-19 (dated by TCRdb to about 2021). Libraries were built with 5' RACE. TCRdb records Illumina NovaSeq 6000 as the sequencer. TCRdb applied fastp at Q25 and MiXCR to the public reads, then kept only in-frame beta chains. Rows matching on CDR3 protein sequence are summarized as one entry with the most common DNA and genes. The sample has fewer than 50,000 distinct CDR3 sequences on record, approximately 6.6% of them singletons. Of the sample, about 1.5% falls within the top ten clones. Sequencing was done on a sample of PBMCs or a T cell subset sorted from them (not recorded which). The receptors derive from a man younger than 35 who had mild COVID-19 (a few samples of this study predate the infection). The sample titles of this study are shuffled in the database, so cell type and time point are left out; the donor was told from shared clones.

The chain uses TRBV27 and TRBJ2-1; 7 positions match TRBD2. This CDR3 comprises 17 residues. Per germline, CDR1 MNHEY and CDR2 SMNVEV (reference sequence). V lost 2 bases, J lost 4 bases, and 11 bases stayed unmatched. The CDR3 reads CASSLGGVWAGYNEQFF. The DNA for the CDR3 is TGTGCCAGCAGTTTAGGGGGGGTTTGGGCCGGGTACAATGAGCAGTTCTTC.

This clonotype was detected ten times or more. The chain couples TRBV10-2 to TRBJ2-3; 8 bases map to TRBD1. This CDR3 is 14 amino acids long. Germline-derived CDR1 and CDR2 are WSHSY and SAAADI. V shed 7 bases, J shed 1 base, and the junction held 4 bases outside the gene matches. DNA of the CDR3: TGCGCCAGCACGGCGACAGGGGGCACAGATACGCAGTATTTT. The encoded protein is CASTATGGTDTQYF.

The rearrangement links TRBV19 to TRBJ1-1; D ambiguous. The CDR3 is made up of 14 amino acids. Trimming removed 5 bases from V and 0 bases from J, with 10 bases in between. Per the germline V gene, CDR1 is LNHDA and CDR2 is SQIVND (reference sequence). This CDR3 reads CASSALQMNTEAFF. CDR3 DNA: TGTGCCAGTAGTGCGCTCCAAATGAACACTGAAGCTTTCTTT.

V is TRBV10-3 and J is TRBJ1-1, with unresolved D. The CDR3 spans 13 residues. The V gene lost 5 bases and the J gene lost 1 base, with 8 bases spanning the gap. The germline V gene encodes CDR1 ENHRY and CDR2 SYGVKD. The CDR3: CAISRAENTEAFF. The CDR3 bases are TGTGCCATCAGTCGAGCAGAGAACACTGAAGCTTTCTTT.

This clonotype was seen at least ten times. The chain combines TRBV7-8 with TRBJ2-1; D not certain. Per germline, CDR1 SGHVS and CDR2 FQNEAQ. This CDR3 is built from 11 residues. V gave up 3 bases and J gave up 9 bases, with 6 bases separating them. Written as DNA, the CDR3 is TGTGCCAGCAGCTTCCTTAGTGAGCAGTTCTTC. Translating it yields CASSFLSEQFF.

The sample holds many counts of this clonotype. CDR3 residues: CASSFSAQSIQYF. CDR3 sequence (DNA): TGCGCCAGCAGCTTTTCAGCTCAATCCATTCAGTACTTC. The genes are TRBV5-1 and TRBJ2-4; D is uncertain. Trimming took 2 bases from V and 9 from J, leaving 12 bases between them. Germline CDR1 reads SGHRS; CDR2 reads YFSETQ. CDR3 length equals 13 residues.

The rearrangement uses TRBV12-3 or TRBV12-4 and TRBJ2-3, with 8 bases that match TRBD2. This CDR3 has 16 residues. V trimming: 2 bases; J trimming: 4 bases; junction bases outside the gene matches: 8. Written as DNA, the CDR3 is TGTGCCAGCAGTTTATATCTAGCGGGTGGGCCAGATACGCAGTATTTT. This translates into CASSLYLAGGPDTQYF.

This clonotype was found a few times. This chain joins TRBV7-9 and TRBJ2-3; no clear D gene. The V end lost 6 bases, the J end lost 3 bases, and 10 bases lay between the germline ends. The CDR3 covers 13 residues. Germline lookup yields CDR1 SEHNR and CDR2 FQNEAQ (reference sequence). The CDR3 bases are TGTGCCAGCAGGTCCCCAGTAACAGATACGCAGTATTTT. This codes for CASRSPVTDTQYF.

This clonotype showed up many times. This chain connects TRBV28 to TRBJ2-1; 12 nucleotides align to TRBD2. The CDR3 is 17 residues long. Germline values: CDR1 MDHEN, CDR2 SYDVKM. Trimming took 6 bases from V and 2 from J; bases not matched to a gene: 8. CDR3: CASRTRLAGATYNEQFF. The CDR3, as DNA: TGTGCCAGCAGGACTCGACTAGCGGGGGCTACCTACAATGAGCAGTTCTTC.

This clonotype showed up just a few times. The rearrangement joins TRBV6-2 or TRBV6-3 to TRBJ2-3; perhaps TRBD1 as D (7 bases). The CDR3 covers 16 residues. V was cut by 6 bases and J by 5 bases, with 21 bases left in between. CDR1 and CDR2 (germline): MNHEY, SVGEGT. The CDR3 loop is CASRINRGGRGDTQYF. The CDR3 bases are TGTGCCAGCAGAATTAACAGGGGAGGTCGGGGAGATACGCAGTATTTT.

This clonotype has ten or more counts. The rearrangement uses TRBV24-1 and TRBJ2-3, with 7 bases aligning to TRBD1. Germline V gene sequence: CDR1 KGHDR, CDR2 SFDVKD. With 9 bases clipped from V and 0 bases from J, the junction kept 2 bases outside the gene matches. The CDR3 runs to 13 residues. Here the CDR3 reads CATGDSSTDTQYF. For the CDR3, the DNA is TGTGCCACCGGGGACAGTAGCACAGATACGCAGTATTTT.

In its sample, this clonotype was seen many times. V usage is TRBV9 and J usage is TRBJ2-7; no firm D call. With 7 bases removed from V and 2 bases from J, the gap between germline ends came to 10 bases. The CDR3 covers 12 residues. Germline loops: CDR1 SGDLS, CDR2 YYNGEE. The CDR3, as DNA: TGTGCCAGCGGAACGGGCCCCTACGAGCAGTACTTC. It yields the protein CASGTGPYEQYF.

The genes are TRBV4-1 and TRBJ2-3; D gene unclear. Deletions cut 0 bases from V and 2 bases from J, with 15 bases between. The CDR3 totals 17 residues. Germline lookup yields CDR1 MGHRA and CDR2 YSYEKL. CDR3 sequence: CASSQDRVLLSTDTQYF. The CDR3 nucleotides are TGCGCCAGCAGCCAAGATAGAGTACTGCTTTCCACAGATACGCAGTATTTT.

This clonotype occurred many times. The chain couples TRBV12-3 or TRBV12-4 to TRBJ1-5; the D is unclear. This CDR3 contains 15 residues. V was shortened by 3 bases and J by 2 bases, with 11 bases between the two germline ends. The CDR3 region has the DNA TGTGCCAGCAGTTTGGTCGTCCGGGGCAATCAGCCCCAGCATTTT. The encoded protein is CASSLVVRGNQPQHF.

This clonotype appeared a few times. V and J are TRBV18 and TRBJ2-1; 14 nucleotides match TRBD2. The germline gives CDR1 KGHSH, CDR2 LQKENI. V was pared by 1 base and J by 7 bases, with 3 bases of the junction left unmatched. The CDR3 is made up of 16 amino acids. CDR3: CASSPRLAGGKNEQFF. The CDR3 coding sequence is TGTGCCAGCTCACCACGACTAGCGGGGGGGAAGAATGAGCAGTTCTTC.

This chain joins TRBV27 and TRBJ2-5; D is uncertain. There are 14 residues in the CDR3. The germline V gene encodes CDR1 MNHEY and CDR2 SMNVEV (reference sequence). Trimming removed 0 bases from V and 3 bases from J, with 8 bases in between. CDR3 nucleotide sequence: TGTGCCAGCAGTTTATCTAGCCAGAAAGAGACCCAGTACTTC. It translates to CASSLSSQKETQYF.

This clonotype was picked up many times. V and J are TRBV28 and TRBJ2-5; D not resolved. The CDR3 length is 14 residues. Germline lookup yields CDR1 MDHEN and CDR2 SYDVKM. V lost 3 bases and J 1 base, leaving 9 bases between the germline ends. The CDR3 loop is CASSLSQAQETQYF. CDR3 bases: TGTGCCAGCAGTTTGTCCCAGGCCCAAGAGACCCAGTACTTC.